This entry features one T cell receptor beta chain sequence. No antigen is known for it. The naive CD8 subset, CD45RO-negative cells positively selected for CCR7, excluded terminally differentiated effector memory CD45RA+ cells. Germline V gives CDR1 SGHAT, CDR2 FQNNGV. The CDR3 has 13 residues. Between the trimmed V and J ends, which lost 10 bases and 6 bases, there was a span of 18 bases. The assay was immunoSEQ multiplex PCR, and TCRdb's table has in-frame clones only and misses some. Of around 1.9 million clones in the sample, 85% to 95% were seen once. This record comes from a study of shared clonotypes between healthy human individuals. Notes on the study in general: Lower generation probabilities were found for non-shared clonotypes than for those shared by all four donors.

The clonotype was recovered from a man between 18 and 29 years old in good health. Some clones in this sample may be carry-over from other donors' samples. Sequencing input: naive CD8+ T cells from PBMCs. J is TRBJ1-2 and V is TRBV11-2, with no clear D. CDR3 region: CAKIDIYLDGYTF. The CDR3 DNA reads TGTGCCAAGATCGATATATACCTCGATGGCTACACCTTC.